What follows are 24 T cell receptor beta chains derived from one specimen sequenced in a study of blood T cell repertoires in COVID-19. This table comes from immunoSEQ multiplex PCR, and its TCRdb copy is limited to in-frame clones, with some not included. This repertoire shows about 250,000 clones, about 88% found once; its top ten account for 2.5% to 3%. Sequenced input: PBMCs or T cells enriched from blood (not recorded which). Receptors originate from a woman aged 45-65 years who had recovered from COVID-19.

V usage is TRBV28 and J usage is TRBJ1-5; 7 positions match TRBD1. The ends lost 1 base at V and 4 bases at J; junction bases unmatched: 10. Germline CDR1 MDHEN, CDR2 SYDVKM. The CDR3 length is 17 residues. The CDR3 reads CASSLYGQDSRNQPQHF. In DNA form, the CDR3 reads TGTGCCAGCAGTTTATACGGACAGGATAGTCGAAATCAGCCCCAGCATTTT.

The rearrangement links TRBV7-2 to TRBJ1-2; 9 bases agree with TRBD1. The ends lost 4 bases at V and 3 bases at J; junction bases unmatched: 6. Germline lookup yields CDR1 SGHTA and CDR2 FQGNSA. The CDR3 has 15 residues. CDR3 sequence reads: CASSSYRGRDYGYTF. CDR3 in DNA: TGTGCCAGCAGCTCATACAGGGGGCGCGACTATGGCTACACCTTC.

The genes are TRBV4-3 and TRBJ1-1; 9 bases match TRBD1. The CDR3 length is 16 residues. Germline V CDR1 and CDR2: LGHNA, YSLEER. V shed 0 bases and J 6 bases; nucleotides not matched to a gene: 8. CDR3 amino acids: CASSQENRGQGSEAFF. In nucleotides, the CDR3 is TGCGCCAGCAGCCAAGAGAACCGGGGACAGGGCTCTGAAGCTTTCTTT.

V gene TRBV5-4 combines with J gene TRBJ1-2; 7 bases line up with TRBD1. The CDR3 runs 14 residues. V shed 1 base and J 2 bases; nucleotides not matched to a gene: 2. Germline V gene data show CDR1 as SGHNT and CDR2 as YYREEE (reference sequence). The CDR3 reads CASSLLTGNYGYTF. The CDR3, as DNA: TGTGCCAGCAGCTTGTTGACAGGGAACTATGGCTACACCTTC.

This rearrangement joins TRBV27 to TRBJ2-1; 11 bases are a match to TRBD2. Unmatched junction bases numbered 6, after V lost 7 bases and J lost 4 bases. The CDR3 has 15 residues. Germline lookup yields CDR1 MNHEY and CDR2 SMNVEV (reference sequence). The CDR3: CASTPGLAAYNEQFF. CDR3 coding DNA: TGTGCCAGCACCCCGGGACTAGCGGCATACAATGAGCAGTTCTTC.

The chain carries TRBV18 and TRBJ2-7; D perhaps matches TRBD1 (6 bases). Trimming left V 1 base short and J 5 bases short, with 12 bases between. The CDR3 contains 14 residues. Germline lookup yields CDR1 KGHSH and CDR2 LQKENI. The CDR3 region has the DNA TGTGCCAGCTCACCACAGGAGACAGGCAACGAGCAGTACTTC. It is translated as CASSPQETGNEQYF.

The J gene is TRBJ2-7, the V gene TRBV7-2; 9 bases are a match to TRBD2. The CDR3 loop spans 16 amino acids. Germline CDR1 reads SGHTA; CDR2 reads FQGNSA. Losses at the gene ends were 5 bases for V and 2 bases for J; bases not matched to a gene: 10. The CDR3: CASSDDSGGGAYEQYF. The CDR3, as DNA: TGTGCCAGCAGCGACGATAGCGGGGGAGGGGCCTACGAGCAGTACTTC.

The rearrangement uses TRBV15 and TRBJ2-2, with unresolved D. This CDR3 contains 17 residues. CDR1 and CDR2 (germline): LNHNV, YYDKDF (reference sequence). The V end was cut by 0 bases, the J end by 3 bases, with 14 bases between. CDR3 sequence reads: CATSRDLGAVDTGELFF. The CDR3 DNA follows: TGTGCCACCAGCAGAGATCTAGGAGCTGTCGACACCGGGGAGCTGTTTTTT.

The chain joins TRBV18 to TRBJ2-7; D perhaps matches TRBD1 (5 bases). The CDR3 sequence is 15 residues long. From germline, CDR1 is KGHSH and CDR2 LQKENI. With 0 bases removed from V and 3 bases from J, the gap between germline ends came to 12 bases. The CDR3 coding sequence is TGTGCCAGCTCACCACCGTCTGGGCAGGGCTACGAGCAGTACTTC. It encodes CASSPPSGQGYEQYF.

This rearrangement joins TRBV4-1 to TRBJ1-2; D may be TRBD1 (5 bases). CDR1 MGHRA and CDR2 YSYEKL come from the germline V gene. Deletions cut 3 bases from V and 2 bases from J, with 13 bases between. The CDR3 spans 15 residues. CDR3 region: CASSHAVGGNYGYTF. The CDR3 DNA follows: TGCGCCAGCAGCCATGCCGTTGGGGGGAACTATGGCTACACCTTC.

The chain is built from TRBV24-1 and TRBJ1-1; the D gene is possibly TRBD1 (5 bases). The germline V and J ends were trimmed by 1 base and 11 bases, with 13 bases remaining between them. The CDR3 runs 13 residues. Germline loops: CDR1 KGHDR, CDR2 SFDVKD. The CDR3 nucleotides read TGTGCCACCAGTGATTTCCAGGGCGTGAGGGCTTTCTTT. Its translation: CATSDFQGVRAFF.

V and J are TRBV7-2 and TRBJ1-1; no firm D call. The CDR3 runs to 13 residues. The germline CDR1 and CDR2 sequences are SGHTA and FQGNSA. V shed 2 bases and J shed 7 bases, with 11 bases lying between them. The CDR3 DNA follows: TGTGCCAGCAGCTTATCCCCCAACGGTGAAGCTTTCTTT. Amino acids: CASSLSPNGEAFF.

The chain is built from TRBV28 and TRBJ2-3, with TRBD1 identical over 7 bases. The germline CDR1 and CDR2 sequences are MDHEN and SYDVKM. With 4 bases clipped from V and 4 bases from J, the junction kept 5 bases outside the gene matches. The CDR3 sequence is 14 residues long. The CDR3 here is CASSSGQVADTQYF. CDR3 nucleotide sequence: TGTGCCAGCAGTTCCGGACAGGTAGCAGATACGCAGTATTTT.

The CDR3, as DNA: TGTGCCATCAGAGGGACTAGCGGCCGAGAGACCCAGTACTTC. It encodes CAIRGTSGRETQYF. The rearrangement joins TRBV10-3 to TRBJ2-5; 11 positions match TRBD2. Germline-derived CDR1 and CDR2 are ENHRY and SYGVKD. This CDR3 spans 14 amino acids. The J segment lost 4 bases and the V segment lost 6 bases, leaving 4 bases of the junction unmatched.

The chain uses TRBV4-3 and TRBJ1-1; 8 positions match TRBD1. The CDR3 runs to 17 residues. The J segment lost 0 bases and the V segment lost 4 bases, leaving 10 bases of the junction unmatched. Germline V CDR1 and CDR2: LGHNA, YSLEER. CDR3 sequence (DNA): TGCGCCAGCAGCCGCGGACAGGGAAGGAGGGTGAACACTGAAGCTTTCTTT. Protein product: CASSRGQGRRVNTEAFF.

The V gene is TRBV15, the J gene TRBJ2-7; 11 bases agree with TRBD1. The CDR3 has 14 amino acids. The germline V gene encodes CDR1 LNHNV and CDR2 YYDKDF (reference sequence). After removal of 8 bases from V and 4 bases from J, the junction contained 7 bases not matched to a gene. The CDR3 DNA reads as TGTGCCACCGGGGCAGGACAGGGGGCTTACGAGCAGTACTTC. This codes for CATGAGQGAYEQYF.

The chain joins TRBV28 to TRBJ2-7; TRBD2 might be the D (6 bases). V lost 10 bases and J lost 2, with 18 bases in between. Germline V gives CDR1 MDHEN, CDR2 SYDVKM. The CDR3 spans 14 residues. CDR3 sequence: CATRGVSGAYEQYF. CDR3 DNA: TGTGCCACCCGGGGTGTTAGCGGAGCCTACGAGCAGTACTTC.

V usage is TRBV7-2 and J usage is TRBJ1-1, with 7 bases aligning to TRBD1. After removal of 3 bases from V and 0 bases from J, the junction contained 7 bases not matched to a gene. This CDR3 region has 16 residues. CDR1 and CDR2 (germline): SGHTA, FQGNSA. CDR3 DNA: TGTGCCAGCAGCTTCCGGGACAGAGTATTGAACACTGAAGCTTTCTTT. This sequence encodes CASSFRDRVLNTEAFF. Supplemented by reference TRBV7-2 and TRBJ1-1, the full variable domain reads GAGVSQSPSNKVTEKGKDVELRCDPISGHTALYWYRQSLGQGLEFLIYFQGNSAPDKSGLPSDRFSAERTGGSVSTLTIQRTQQEDSAVYLCASSFRDRVLNTEAFFGQGTRLTVV.

The genes are TRBV5-1 and TRBJ2-3; TRBD1 might be the D (5 bases). Germline CDR1 and CDR2: SGHRS and YFSETQ. V lost 0 bases and J 5 bases, leaving 13 bases between the germline ends. The length of the CDR3 is 15 residues. CDR3: CASSLEAVGVDTQYF. The CDR3 nucleotides read TGCGCCAGCAGCTTGGAGGCGGTAGGGGTAGATACGCAGTATTTT.

V and J are TRBV11-2 and TRBJ2-7; TRBD2 is a possible D gene (7 bases). CDR3 length equals 15 residues. Germline lookup yields CDR1 SGHAT and CDR2 FQNNGV. Trimming pared 3 bases from V and 12 bases from J, leaving 24 bases between. The CDR3 loop is CASSLGGTSRLPWYF. The CDR3 DNA follows: TGTGCCAGCAGCTTGGGGGGGACATCGAGGTTACCCTGGTACTTC.

The genes are TRBV6-2 or TRBV6-3 and TRBJ2-5, with a tentative D call TRBD2 (5 bases). Trimming shortened V by 2 bases and J by 4 bases, and 14 bases separated the two germline ends. Germline V gene data show CDR1 as MNHEY and CDR2 as SVGEGT. The CDR3 spans 15 residues. The CDR3 is CASSYAPTIVETQYF. The CDR3 DNA is TGTGCCAGCAGTTACGCTCCGACTATCGTAGAGACCCAGTACTTC.

The CDR3 nucleotides are TGTGCCAGCAGTCCTCCGAATTCACCCCTCCACTTT. Protein: CASSPPNSPLHF. This chain links TRBV28 with TRBJ1-6; D ambiguous. CDR1 and CDR2 from the germline V gene are MDHEN and SYDVKM. Trimming left V 5 bases short and J 7 bases short, with 6 bases between. The CDR3 has 12 residues.

The CDR3 sequence is CASSLASGTATNSPLHF. In DNA, the CDR3 is TGTGCCAGCAGCTTAGCGTCCGGGACAGCAACCAATTCACCCCTCCACTTT. The V call is TRBV7-6, the J call TRBJ1-6, with 7 bases fitting TRBD1. The V segment lost 0 bases and the J segment 7 bases; nucleotides outside the gene matches: 9. CDR1 and CDR2 (germline): SGHVS, FNYEAQ. The CDR3 contains 17 residues.

This clone was picked up one time. The chain is built from TRBV7-3 and TRBJ2-1; the match to TRBD2 covers 9 bases. The junction had 11 bases not matched to a gene; V was cut back by 5 bases and J by 6 bases. Germline V CDR1 and CDR2: SGHTA, FQGTGA. This CDR3 has 16 residues. DNA for the CDR3: TGTGCCAGCAGCCATGCAGCGGGAGGAGCGGGCAATGAGCAGTTCTTC. Its translation is CASSHAAGGAGNEQFF.